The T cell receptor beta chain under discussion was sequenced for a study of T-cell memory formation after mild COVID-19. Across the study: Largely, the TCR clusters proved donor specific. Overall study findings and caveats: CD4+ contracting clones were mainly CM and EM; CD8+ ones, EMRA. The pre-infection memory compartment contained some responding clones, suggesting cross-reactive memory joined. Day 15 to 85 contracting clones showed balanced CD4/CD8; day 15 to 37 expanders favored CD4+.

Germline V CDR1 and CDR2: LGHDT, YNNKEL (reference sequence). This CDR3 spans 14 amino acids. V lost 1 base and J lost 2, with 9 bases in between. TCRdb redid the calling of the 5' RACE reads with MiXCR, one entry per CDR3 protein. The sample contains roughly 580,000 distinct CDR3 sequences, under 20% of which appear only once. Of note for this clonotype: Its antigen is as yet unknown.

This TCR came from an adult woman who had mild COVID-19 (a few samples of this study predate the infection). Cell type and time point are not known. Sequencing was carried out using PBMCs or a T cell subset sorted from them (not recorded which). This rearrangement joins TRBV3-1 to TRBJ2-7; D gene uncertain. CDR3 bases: TGTGCCAGCAGCCAAGTAACCAGCCCCTACGAGCAGTACTTC. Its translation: CASSQVTSPYEQYF.